Listed here are 15 T cell receptor beta chains from one sample, sequenced in a study of post-analysis software for immune sequencing data. Unique molecular identifiers were built into the TCR beta cDNA libraries. Via MiXCR, TCRdb re-called the PCR reads, giving one row per CDR3 protein. The data hold hundreds of thousands of distinct CDR3 sequences, with roughly three fifths observed a single time. These receptors have no known antigen. Study results and limitations: Patients showed TRBV5-6, TRBV5-1 and TRBV20-1 among a handful of TRBV segments more frequent than in controls.

Sequencing was carried out using blood. These receptors all come from a girl aged 2-10 years with multiple sclerosis.

This clonotype has more than one count but fewer than ten. A junction boundary mismatches the germline segment, possibly from a read error. The chain is built from TRBV7-7 and TRBJ2-3; 14 bases agree with TRBD2. From germline, CDR1 is SSHAT and CDR2 FNYEAQ (reference sequence). The CDR3 spans 15 residues. The DNA for the CDR3 is TGTGCTAGCAGCTTGGGACTAGCGGGAGTCGATACGCAGTATTTT. Translation: CASSLGLAGVDTQYF.

The chain joins TRBV5-1 to TRBJ2-3; either TRBD1 or TRBD2 may supply D (5 bases each). Per germline, CDR1 SGHRS and CDR2 YFSETQ. V shed 4 bases and J shed 7 bases, with 16 bases lying between them. The CDR3 is 14 residues long. The CDR3 sequence: CASSRDQMGNTQYF. The CDR3 DNA sequence: TGCGCCAGCAGCCGGGACCAGATGGGTAATACGCAGTATTTT.

In this sample, this clonotype turned up a few times. The gene calls are TRBV20-1 and TRBJ2-3, with 7 bases fitting TRBD1. Losses at the gene ends were 5 bases for V and 2 bases for J; bases not matched to a gene: 7. The germline V gene encodes CDR1 DFQATT and CDR2 SNEGSKA (reference sequence). CDR3 size: 14 residues. CDR3 in amino acids: CSAPPGQHTDTQYF. The CDR3, as DNA: TGCAGTGCTCCTCCGGGACAGCACACAGATACGCAGTATTTT.

There are a few counts of this clonotype. The chain is built from TRBV6-5 and TRBJ2-1; D call uncertain. Germline CDR1 MNHEY, CDR2 SVGAGI. CDR3 length equals 14 residues. The germline V and J ends were trimmed by 2 bases and 5 bases, with 10 bases remaining between them. The CDR3 coding sequence is TGTGCCAGCAGTTACGTCCCACTCGACAATGAGCAGTTCTTC. Its protein is CASSYVPLDNEQFF.

The chain combines TRBV12-3 or TRBV12-4 with TRBJ1-2; tentative D call: TRBD1 (5 bases). The CDR3 length is 13 residues. V was pared by 3 bases and J by 5 bases, with 10 bases between. The CDR3 bases are TGTGCCAGCAGTTTTGGAGGGGCGTATGGCTACACCTTC. Its protein product is CASSFGGAYGYTF.

The V and J genes are TRBV5-1 and TRBJ2-2; D gene ambiguous. The V end was cut by 0 bases, the J end by 4 bases, with 13 bases between. Germline V CDR1 and CDR2: SGHRS, YFSETQ. The length of the CDR3 is 16 residues. The CDR3 reads CASSLEAWGFTGELFF. CDR3 nucleotide sequence: TGCGCCAGCAGCTTGGAAGCGTGGGGTTTCACCGGGGAGCTGTTTTTT.

In the case of this clonotype: Because it lacks the conserved phenylalanine or tryptophan at the end, this CDR3 is likely a read error. V usage is TRBV7-9 and J usage is TRBJ1-2; D may be TRBD1 (6 bases). CDR3 size: 16 residues. The V end lost 0 bases, the J end lost 4 bases, and 15 bases lay between the germline ends. Germline V gives CDR1 SEHNR, CDR2 FQNEAQ (reference sequence). The CDR3: CASSLALSGTTYGYTV. The CDR3 DNA is TGTGCCAGCAGCTTAGCGTTGTCCGGGACAACCTATGGCTACACCGTC.

The chain has TRBV7-6 and TRBJ1-6, with unresolved D. This CDR3 has 18 amino acids. The V and J ends lost 0 bases and 7 bases respectively, with 19 bases between them. CDR1 SGHVS and CDR2 FNYEAQ come from the germline V gene. CDR3 DNA sequence: TGTGCCAGCAGCTTAGCCCAAGCAGGAGAGGGTCTGAATTCACCCCTCCACTTT. This translates into CASSLAQAGEGLNSPLHF.

Regarding this clonotype: Compared with germline, one end of the junction differs, possibly owing to a read error. V usage is TRBV7-9 and J usage is TRBJ2-7; perhaps TRBD2 as D (5 bases). Germline CDR1 SEHNR, CDR2 FQNEAQ (reference sequence). There are 13 residues in the CDR3. The CDR3 is CASNLVSTGEQYF. The CDR3, as DNA: TGTGCCAGCAACTTAGTGAGTACGGGAGAGCAGTACTTC.

This clonotype was seen more than once but under ten times. The V and J genes are TRBV29-1 and TRBJ2-1; 7 bases agree with TRBD2. The CDR3 has 14 residues. V gave up 6 bases and J gave up 2 bases; unmatched junction bases: 7. Germline V gene data show CDR1 as SQVTM and CDR2 as ANQGSEA. Written as DNA, the CDR3 is TGCAGCGTGGGGGGGAAGGGGACCTACAATGAGCAGTTCTTC. Protein sequence: CSVGGKGTYNEQFF.

The chain is built from TRBV29-1 and TRBJ2-4; 8 bases agree with TRBD2. The CDR3 is 15 residues long. The junction had 7 bases not matched to a gene; V was cut back by 4 bases and J by 2 bases. The germline V gene has CDR1 SQVTM and CDR2 ANQGSEA. The CDR3 DNA reads TGCAGCGTTGGGGGAGCGGGGGTGACCAAAAACATTCAGTACTTC. Protein sequence: CSVGGAGVTKNIQYF.

The V and J genes are TRBV28 and TRBJ2-4, with 8 bases matching TRBD1. The CDR3 sequence is 14 residues long. Germline assignment: CDR1 MDHEN and CDR2 SYDVKM. V shed 2 bases and J 10 bases; nucleotides not matched to a gene: 7. The CDR3 nucleotides read TGTGCCAGCAGTTTACCGGGACAGGTCCCTATTCAGTACTTC. Translation: CASSLPGQVPIQYF.

Worth noting for this clonotype: One junction end disagrees with the germline gene, perhaps due to a read error. This chain connects TRBV12-3 or TRBV12-4 to TRBJ1-1, with 8 nucleotides matching TRBD1. This CDR3 is built from 17 residues. As DNA, the CDR3 is TGTGCCAGCAGTTTGATTCTCTGGCGACAGGGGAACATTGAAGCTTTCTTT. The encoded protein is CASSLILWRQGNIEAFF.

The gene calls are TRBV20-1 and TRBJ2-1, with TRBD2 as a possible D gene (5 bases). This CDR3 comprises 16 residues. Trimming stripped 0 bases from V and 2 bases from J, with 14 bases between. The germline V gene encodes CDR1 DFQATT and CDR2 SNEGSKA (reference sequence). CDR3 amino acids: CSARDPGLATYNEQFF. CDR3 DNA: TGCAGTGCTAGAGATCCGGGATTAGCGACCTACAATGAGCAGTTCTTC.

This clonotype came up a few times. The CDR3 DNA is TGCAGCGTTGGACAGGGGATCGAGCAGTACTTC. As protein: CSVGQGIEQYF. The J gene is TRBJ2-7, the V gene TRBV29-1; 8 nucleotides align to TRBD1. The V segment lost 4 bases and the J segment 6 bases; nucleotides outside the gene matches: 2. The length of the CDR3 is 11 residues. Germline V gene data show CDR1 as SQVTM and CDR2 as ANQGSEA.